This T cell receptor beta chain derives from a study of PD-1 blockade in classical Hodgkin lymphoma. As regards this clone: What it recognizes is unknown.

Study-level findings and limits: Only CD4+ TCR diversity, not CD8+, had risen significantly by C4D1. Complete responders possessed baseline diversity comparable to newly diagnosed patients. Nivolumab initiation under 1 year post-ASCT meant exclusion.

The V end lost 5 bases, the J end lost 0 bases, and 14 bases lay between the germline ends. The CDR3 runs 16 residues. CDR1 MNHEY and CDR2 SMNVEV come from the germline V gene (reference sequence). All patients experienced relapse after autologous stem cell transplantation, and brentuximab vedotin exposure was variable. Patients showed best responses of complete response, partial response or progressive disease. TCRdb keeps only in-frame clones here, not all; method: immunoSEQ multiplex PCR. The sample lists 150,000 or so clones, around 73% seen once, with 9.2% in the top ten. The clonotype comes from a human donor with classical Hodgkin lymphoma. The chain couples TRBV27 to TRBJ1-3; a possible D gene is TRBD1 (5 bases). This specimen consisted of peripheral blood mononuclear cells (PBMCs), obtained before the second cycle of nivolumab. CDR3 protein: CASSPRTIYSGNTIYF. In nucleotides, the CDR3 is TGTGCCAGCAGTCCCCGGACAATTTACTCTGGAAACACCATATATTTT.